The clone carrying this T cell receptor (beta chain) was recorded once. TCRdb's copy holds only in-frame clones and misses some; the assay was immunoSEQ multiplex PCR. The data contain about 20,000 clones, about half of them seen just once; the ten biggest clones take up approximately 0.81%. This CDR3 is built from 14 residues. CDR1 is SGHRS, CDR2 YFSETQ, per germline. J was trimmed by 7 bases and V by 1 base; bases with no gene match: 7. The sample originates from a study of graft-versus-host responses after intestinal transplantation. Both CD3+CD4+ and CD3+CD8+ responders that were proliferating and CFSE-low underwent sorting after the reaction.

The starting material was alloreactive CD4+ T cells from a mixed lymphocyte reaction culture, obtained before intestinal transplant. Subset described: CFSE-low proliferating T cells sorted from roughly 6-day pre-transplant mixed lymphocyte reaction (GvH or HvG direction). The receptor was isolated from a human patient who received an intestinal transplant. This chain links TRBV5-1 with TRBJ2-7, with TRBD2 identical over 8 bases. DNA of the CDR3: TGCGCCAGCAGCTTGCCCGCGGGACTAGGAGAGCAGTACTTC. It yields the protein CASSLPAGLGEQYF.